The next 24 T cell receptor beta chains were all read from a single sample in a study of T cells after yellow fever vaccination. Using its own MiXCR run on the 5' RACE reads, TCRdb lists one record per CDR3 protein. In the table there are hundreds of thousands of distinct CDR3 sequences, over 4.5% of which are singletons. Sequencing used CD4+ T cells sorted from PBMCs, obtained on the day of the yellow fever booster vaccination. These receptors were taken from a man between 18 and 35 years old who received the YFV17D yellow fever vaccine.

The table lists this clonotype with many counts. The genes are TRBV6-1 and TRBJ2-4, with 7 bases aligning to TRBD2. The trim removed 1 base at V and 7 bases at J, leaving 7 bases unmatched. Germline CDR1 is MNHNS and CDR2 is SASEGT. The CDR3 runs to 15 residues. This CDR3 is CASSEEWEGLNIQYF. The CDR3 region has the DNA TGTGCCAGCAGTGAAGAATGGGAGGGGTTGAACATTCAGTACTTC.

This clonotype was recorded many times. The CDR3 region has the DNA TGCGCCAGCAGCTTGACAGGCAACAATGAGCAGTTCTTC. Translated, it gives CASSLTGNNEQFF. This rearrangement joins TRBV5-1 to TRBJ2-1; D possibly corresponds to TRBD1 (5 bases). Per the germline V gene, CDR1 is SGHRS and CDR2 is YFSETQ. The CDR3 is made up of 13 amino acids. Trimming left V 1 base short and J 5 bases short, with 7 bases between.

The chain carries TRBV5-5 and TRBJ2-3; D uncertain. Germline V gives CDR1 SGHKS, CDR2 YYEKEE (reference sequence). The CDR3 is made up of 13 amino acids. V was clipped by 0 bases and J by 3 bases, with 5 bases between them. The CDR3 DNA follows: TGTGCCAGCAGCTTGGTGAGGACAGATACGCAGTATTTT. This translates into CASSLVRTDTQYF.

This clonotype was counted ten times or more. This chain joins TRBV29-1 and TRBJ2-7; D ambiguous. Germline V lookup: CDR1 SQVTM, CDR2 ANQGSEA. Trimming took 6 bases from V and 5 from J, leaving 8 bases between them. The length of the CDR3 is 10 residues. CDR3 nucleotide sequence: TGCAGCGTCGGTGGGGACGAGCAGTACTTC. Translated, it gives CSVGGDEQYF.

In this sample, this clonotype turned up many times. The J gene is TRBJ2-4, the V gene TRBV7-2, with TRBD2 matching over 10 bases. CDR1 is SGHTA and CDR2 is FQGNSA in the germline V gene. This CDR3 has 15 residues. The J segment lost 9 bases and the V segment lost 5 bases, leaving 10 bases of the junction unmatched. CDR3 sequence (DNA): TGTGCCAGCAGCGGCCAGCGGGGGGGCCACCCCATTCAGTACTTC. Residues: CASSGQRGGHPIQYF.

This clonotype has a count of ten or more. The chain combines TRBV24-1 with TRBJ1-5; a weak D match, TRBD1 (6 bases). This CDR3 spans 14 amino acids. The V gene's germline CDR1 is KGHDR and CDR2 SFDVKD. Trimming pared 5 bases from V and 7 bases from J, leaving 14 bases between. CDR3 coding DNA: TGTGCCACCAGTGCCGCAGCCGGGGGCCAGCCCCAGCATTTT. Translation: CATSAAAGGQPQHF.

This clonotype has a handful of counts. The gene calls are TRBV12-3 or TRBV12-4 and TRBJ1-3, with 7 nucleotides matching TRBD1. This CDR3 is built from 17 residues. Trimming removed 6 bases from V and 0 bases from J; junction bases left unmatched: 11. The CDR3 DNA reads as TGTGCCAGCAGCAGACATTCGACAGGGTACTCTGGAAACACCATATATTTT. Protein sequence: CASSRHSTGYSGNTIYF.

V and J are TRBV19 and TRBJ1-6; no clear D. Germline CDR1 LNHDA, CDR2 SQIVND (reference sequence). There are 15 residues in the CDR3. Trimming removed 4 bases from V and 7 bases from J, with 14 bases in between. The CDR3 sequence is CASSRFRTANSPLHF. The DNA for the CDR3 is TGTGCCAGTAGTAGATTCCGGACGGCCAATTCACCCCTCCACTTT.

This clonotype was observed many times. CDR3 residues: CAASRGHTEAFF. The CDR3 nucleotides are TGCGCAGCTAGCAGGGGGCACACTGAAGCTTTCTTT. This chain joins TRBV4-3 and TRBJ1-1; 8 nucleotides align to TRBD1. The germline V gene has CDR1 LGHNA and CDR2 YSLEER. The CDR3 spans 12 residues.

This chain connects TRBV27 to TRBJ1-1, with D possibly matching TRBD1 (5 bases). V was pared by 3 bases and J by 1 base, with 15 bases between. Germline CDR1 reads MNHEY; CDR2 reads SMNVEV (reference sequence). This CDR3 contains 16 residues. The CDR3 loop is CASSFGGTRANTEAFF. CDR3 nucleotides: TGTGCCAGCAGTTTTGGGGGTACGAGGGCGAACACTGAAGCTTTCTTT.

At least ten counts were recorded for this clonotype. This chain links TRBV20-1 with TRBJ1-3, with D perhaps TRBD1 (6 bases). CDR3 size: 16 residues. V dropped 0 bases and J dropped 0 bases, with 12 bases sitting between them. Germline assignment: CDR1 DFQATT and CDR2 SNEGSKA (reference sequence). The CDR3, as DNA: TGCAGTGCTAGAGATAGAACAGGGAGCTCTGGAAACACCATATATTTT. This encodes CSARDRTGSSGNTIYF.

This clonotype came up many times. The chain links TRBV7-8 to TRBJ2-2, with 9 bases that match TRBD2. CDR1 and CDR2 from the germline V gene are SGHVS and FQNEAQ. CDR3 length: 17 amino acids. The J segment lost 5 bases and the V segment lost 3 bases, leaving 10 bases of the junction unmatched. The CDR3 nucleotides read TGTGCCAGCAGCTTTGTCGCGGGGGGGCAGGGAACCGGGGAGCTGTTTTTT. Protein product: CASSFVAGGQGTGELFF.

V and J are TRBV12-3 or TRBV12-4 and TRBJ2-1; TRBD2 might be the D (5 bases). V lost 5 bases and J lost 3, with 14 bases in between. CDR3 size: 15 residues. CDR3 residues: CASSPLLAVYNEQFF. The CDR3 region has the DNA TGTGCCAGCAGTCCCCTTCTAGCCGTCTACAATGAGCAGTTCTTC.

The chain is built from TRBV5-1 and TRBJ1-1, with D unresolved. V was clipped by 0 bases and J by 4 bases, with 13 bases between them. CDR1 is SGHRS, CDR2 YFSETQ, per germline. CDR3 size: 15 residues. This CDR3 is CASSLGGPQPTEAFF. DNA of the CDR3: TGCGCCAGCAGCTTGGGTGGGCCGCAACCCACTGAAGCTTTCTTT.

This clonotype occurred a few times. The chain links TRBV7-9 to TRBJ1-5; 9 nucleotides agree with TRBD1. Trimming at V came to 3 bases and at J to 5 bases, leaving 2 bases not matched to a gene. The CDR3 length is 14 residues. Germline CDR1 SEHNR, CDR2 FQNEAQ (reference sequence). CDR3 region: CASSLTGGDQPQHF. CDR3 sequence (DNA): TGTGCCAGCAGCTTGACAGGGGGGGATCAGCCCCAGCATTTT.

This clonotype has more than one count but fewer than ten. This chain joins TRBV4-3 and TRBJ2-1, with D possibly matching TRBD1 (6 bases). This CDR3 region has 15 residues. Trimming cost V 0 bases and J 8 bases, with 14 bases left between them. CDR1 is LGHNA, CDR2 YSLEER, per germline. Here the CDR3 reads CASSQDRWGLDEQFF. The CDR3 nucleotides are TGCGCCAGCAGCCAAGATCGATGGGGGCTCGATGAGCAGTTCTTC.

There are many counts of this clonotype. This rearrangement joins TRBV20-1 to TRBJ1-1; no clear D. CDR1 is DFQATT, CDR2 SNEGSKA, per germline (reference sequence). The CDR3 contains 11 residues. Between the trimmed V and J ends, which lost 5 bases and 8 bases, there was a span of 12 bases. This CDR3 reads CSALPETEAFF. CDR3 nucleotide sequence: TGCAGTGCTTTACCCGAGACAGAAGCTTTCTTT.

This clonotype appeared a few times. The chain links TRBV28 to TRBJ1-5; D gene ambiguous. Germline V CDR1 and CDR2: MDHEN, SYDVKM. Trimming left V 0 bases short and J 0 bases short, with 9 bases between. The CDR3 loop spans 16 amino acids. The CDR3 DNA sequence: TGTGCCAGCAGTTTATGGACGGCGTATAGCAATCAGCCCCAGCATTTT. Translated: CASSLWTAYSNQPQHF.

This clonotype was seen many times. The CDR3 here is CASSQEVARTGVTGELFF. The DNA for the CDR3 is TGCGCCAGCAGCCAAGAGGTGGCACGGACAGGGGTCACCGGGGAGCTGTTTTTT. V and J are TRBV4-3 and TRBJ2-2, with 9 bases fitting TRBD1. The CDR3 extends over 18 amino acids. After removal of 0 bases from V and 4 bases from J, the junction contained 9 bases not matched to a gene. From germline, CDR1 is LGHNA and CDR2 YSLEER.

This clonotype has a handful of counts. The genes are TRBV18 and TRBJ2-2; maybe TRBD2 (6 bases). Germline V gene data show CDR1 as KGHSH and CDR2 as LQKENI. V was cut by 7 bases and J by 5 bases, with 17 bases left in between. This CDR3 comprises 15 residues. CDR3 loop: CASYPGTGRTGELFF. In DNA, the CDR3 is TGTGCCAGCTACCCCGGGACGGGGAGGACCGGGGAGCTGTTTTTT.

This rearrangement joins TRBV7-9 to TRBJ1-3; D gene unclear. The CDR3 spans 15 residues. Trimming removed 6 bases at V and 0 bases at J, with 12 bases between. CDR1 is SEHNR and CDR2 is FQNEAQ in the germline V gene (reference sequence). The CDR3 loop is CASSIRSYSGNTIYF. CDR3 coding DNA: TGTGCCAGCAGTATTAGATCCTACTCTGGAAACACCATATATTTT.

The sample holds a few counts of this clonotype. The V gene is TRBV5-4, the J gene TRBJ2-3; perhaps D is TRBD1 or TRBD2 (5 bases each). Germline V lookup: CDR1 SGHNT, CDR2 YYREEE (reference sequence). V shed 4 bases and J shed 1 base, with 13 bases lying between them. The length of the CDR3 is 15 residues. CDR3 protein: CASSPGARGTDTQYF. The CDR3 region has the DNA TGTGCCAGCAGCCCCGGGGCTCGGGGCACAGATACGCAGTATTTT.

The gene calls are TRBV10-3 and TRBJ2-3; 13 bases agree with TRBD2. Germline V gene sequence: CDR1 ENHRY, CDR2 SYGVKD. CDR3 length: 14 amino acids. Unmatched junction bases numbered 2, after V lost 10 bases and J lost 1 base. The CDR3 loop is CATGTSGGTDTQYF. CDR3 bases: TGTGCCACCGGGACTAGCGGGGGCACAGATACGCAGTATTTT.

A few counts support this clonotype. V usage is TRBV7-2 and J usage is TRBJ2-5, with 8 positions matching TRBD2. The germline CDR1 and CDR2 sequences are SGHTA and FQGNSA. V gave up 5 bases and J gave up 5 bases; unmatched junction bases: 10. This CDR3 region has 15 residues. Here the CDR3 reads CASSPRGGRWETQYF. The CDR3 DNA is TGTGCCAGCAGCCCTCGGGGGGGCCGGTGGGAGACCCAGTACTTC.